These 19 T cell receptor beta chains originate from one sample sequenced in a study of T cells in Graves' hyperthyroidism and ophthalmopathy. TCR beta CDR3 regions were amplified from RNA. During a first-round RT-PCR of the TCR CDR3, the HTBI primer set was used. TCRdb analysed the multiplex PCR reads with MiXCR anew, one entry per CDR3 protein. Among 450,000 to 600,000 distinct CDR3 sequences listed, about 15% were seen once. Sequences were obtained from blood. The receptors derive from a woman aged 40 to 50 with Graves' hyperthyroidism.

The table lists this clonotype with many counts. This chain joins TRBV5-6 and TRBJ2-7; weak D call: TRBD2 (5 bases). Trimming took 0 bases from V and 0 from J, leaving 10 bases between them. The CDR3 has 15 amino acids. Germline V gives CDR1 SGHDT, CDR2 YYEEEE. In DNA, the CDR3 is TGTGCCAGCAGCTTGGGGGCGGGTAACTCCTACGAGCAGTACTTC. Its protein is CASSLGAGNSYEQYF.

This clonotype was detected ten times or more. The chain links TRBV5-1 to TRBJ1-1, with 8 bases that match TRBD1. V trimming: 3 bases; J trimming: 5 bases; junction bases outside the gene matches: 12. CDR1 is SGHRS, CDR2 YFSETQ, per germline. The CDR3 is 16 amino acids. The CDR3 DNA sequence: TGCGCCAGCAGCTCCCGACCCCAGGGGGCTGGGACTGAAGCTTTCTTT. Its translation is CASSSRPQGAGTEAFF.

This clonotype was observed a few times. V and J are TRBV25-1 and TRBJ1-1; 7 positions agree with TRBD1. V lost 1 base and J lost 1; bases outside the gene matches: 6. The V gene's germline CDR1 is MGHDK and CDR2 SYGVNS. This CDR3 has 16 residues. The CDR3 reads CASSESKGQRNTEAFF. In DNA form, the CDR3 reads TGTGCCAGCAGTGAATCTAAGGGACAGAGGAACACTGAAGCTTTCTTT.

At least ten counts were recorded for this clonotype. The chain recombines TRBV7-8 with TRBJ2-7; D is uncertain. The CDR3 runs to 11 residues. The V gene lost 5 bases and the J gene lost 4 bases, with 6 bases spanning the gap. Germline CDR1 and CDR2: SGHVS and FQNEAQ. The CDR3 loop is CASSAPYEQYF. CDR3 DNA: TGTGCCAGCAGCGCGCCGTACGAGCAGTACTTC.

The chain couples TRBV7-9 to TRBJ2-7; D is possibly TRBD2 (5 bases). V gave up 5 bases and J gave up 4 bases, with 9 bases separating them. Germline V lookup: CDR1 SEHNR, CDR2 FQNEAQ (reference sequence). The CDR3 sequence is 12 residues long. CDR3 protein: CASSVTNYEQYF. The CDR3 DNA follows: TGTGCCAGCAGCGTGACTAATTACGAGCAGTACTTC.

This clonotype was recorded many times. CDR3 sequence reads: CAIQQGPVSSYEQYF. The CDR3 DNA reads as TGTGCCATACAACAGGGGCCGGTCAGCTCCTACGAGCAGTACTTC. V usage is TRBV28 and J usage is TRBJ2-7, with 7 bases that match TRBD1. The CDR3 totals 15 residues. Per the germline V gene, CDR1 is MDHEN and CDR2 is SYDVKM. V shed 10 bases, J shed 0 bases, and the junction held 12 bases outside the gene matches.

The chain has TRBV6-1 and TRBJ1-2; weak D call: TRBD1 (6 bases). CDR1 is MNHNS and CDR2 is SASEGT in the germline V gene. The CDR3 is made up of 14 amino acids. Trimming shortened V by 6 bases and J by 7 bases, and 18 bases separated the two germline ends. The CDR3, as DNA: TGTGCCAGCAGGGCTGTTACGAGACAGGCTGGCTACACCTTC. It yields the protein CASRAVTRQAGYTF.

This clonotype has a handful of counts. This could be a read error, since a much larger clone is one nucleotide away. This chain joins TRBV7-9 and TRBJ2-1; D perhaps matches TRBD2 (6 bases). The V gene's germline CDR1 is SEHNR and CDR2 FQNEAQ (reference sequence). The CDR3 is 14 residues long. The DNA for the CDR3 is TGTGCCAGCAACTTAACGGCCGGGAGCAATGAGCAGTTCTTC. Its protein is CASNLTAGSNEQFF.

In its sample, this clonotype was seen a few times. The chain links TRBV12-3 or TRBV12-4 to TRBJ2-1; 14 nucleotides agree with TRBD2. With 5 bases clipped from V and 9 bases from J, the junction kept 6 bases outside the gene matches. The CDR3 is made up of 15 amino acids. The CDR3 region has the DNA TGTGCCAGCAGTCCGACTAGCGGGAGGGCGGGTGAGCAGTTCTTC. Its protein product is CASSPTSGRAGEQFF.

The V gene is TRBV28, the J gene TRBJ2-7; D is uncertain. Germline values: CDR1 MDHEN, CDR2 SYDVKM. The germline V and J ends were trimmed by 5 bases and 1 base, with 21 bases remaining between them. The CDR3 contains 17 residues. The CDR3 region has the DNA TGTGCCAGCAGTCCCCGGCTCTTTGAGTTCTCTTCCTACGAGCAGTACTTC. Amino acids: CASSPRLFEFSSYEQYF.

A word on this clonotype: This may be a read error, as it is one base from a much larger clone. This CDR3 reads CSARGGSDRTDAQYF. As DNA, the CDR3 is TGCAGTGCTAGAGGGGGCAGCGACCGCACAGATGCGCAGTATTTT. The rearrangement joins TRBV20-1 to TRBJ2-3; D is perhaps TRBD1 (5 bases). CDR1 is DFQATT and CDR2 is SNEGSKA in the germline V gene (reference sequence). The CDR3 is 15 amino acids.

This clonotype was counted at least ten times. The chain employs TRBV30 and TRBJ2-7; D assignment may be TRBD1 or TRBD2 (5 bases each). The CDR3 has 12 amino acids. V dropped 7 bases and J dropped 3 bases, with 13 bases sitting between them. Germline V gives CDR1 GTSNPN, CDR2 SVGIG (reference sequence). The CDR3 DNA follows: TGTGCCTATGATCCAGGGAGCTACGAGCAGTACTTC. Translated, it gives CAYDPGSYEQYF.

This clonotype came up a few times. CDR3 DNA sequence: TGTGCCAGCTCACCCGGACAGGGGATGGAGACCCAGTACTTC. Translating gives CASSPGQGMETQYF. The rearrangement links TRBV18 to TRBJ2-5; the match to TRBD1 covers 9 bases. The CDR3 extends over 14 amino acids. V dropped 3 bases and J dropped 5; count of bases not matched to a gene: 4. Germline V lookup: CDR1 KGHSH, CDR2 LQKENI. Full variable domain (missing parts from reference TRBV18 and TRBJ2-5): NAGVMQNPRHLVRRRGQEARLRCSPMKGHSHVYWYRQLPEEGLKFMVYLQKENIIDESGMPKERFSAEFPKEGPSILRIQQVVRGDSAAYFCASSPGQGMETQYFGPGTRLLVL.

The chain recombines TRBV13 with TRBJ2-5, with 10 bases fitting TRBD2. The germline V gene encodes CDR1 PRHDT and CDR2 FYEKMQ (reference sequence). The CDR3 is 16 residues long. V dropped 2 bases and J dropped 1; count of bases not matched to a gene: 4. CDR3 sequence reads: CASSLRLAGTQETQYF. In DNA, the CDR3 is TGTGCCAGCAGCTTAAGACTAGCGGGTACCCAAGAGACCCAGTACTTC.

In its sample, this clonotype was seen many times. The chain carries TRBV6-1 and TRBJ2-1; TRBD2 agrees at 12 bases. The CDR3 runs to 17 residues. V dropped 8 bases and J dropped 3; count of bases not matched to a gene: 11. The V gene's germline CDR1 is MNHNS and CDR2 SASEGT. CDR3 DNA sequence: TGTGCCAGCTGGGGGGGGAAGACTAGCGGGAGCTACAATGAGCAGTTCTTC. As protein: CASWGGKTSGSYNEQFF.

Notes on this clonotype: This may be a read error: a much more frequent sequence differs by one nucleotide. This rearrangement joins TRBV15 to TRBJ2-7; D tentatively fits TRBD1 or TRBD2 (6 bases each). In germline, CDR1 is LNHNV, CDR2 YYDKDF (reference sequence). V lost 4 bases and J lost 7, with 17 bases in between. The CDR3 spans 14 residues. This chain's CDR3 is CATSIPGGRHEQYF. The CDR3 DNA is TGTGCCACCAGCATTCCCGGGGGCCGCCATGAGCAGTACTTC.

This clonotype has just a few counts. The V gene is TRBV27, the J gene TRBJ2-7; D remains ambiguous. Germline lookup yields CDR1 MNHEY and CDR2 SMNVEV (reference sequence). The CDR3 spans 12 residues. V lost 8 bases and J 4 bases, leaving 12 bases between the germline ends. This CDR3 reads CASGKLWYEQYF. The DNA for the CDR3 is TGTGCCAGCGGGAAACTCTGGTACGAGCAGTACTTC.

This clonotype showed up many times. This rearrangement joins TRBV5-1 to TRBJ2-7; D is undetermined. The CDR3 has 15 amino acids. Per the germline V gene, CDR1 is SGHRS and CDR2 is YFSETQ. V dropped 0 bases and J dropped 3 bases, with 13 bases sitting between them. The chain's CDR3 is CASSLGIRSDYEQYF. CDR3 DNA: TGCGCCAGCAGCTTGGGTATCAGATCGGACTACGAGCAGTACTTC.

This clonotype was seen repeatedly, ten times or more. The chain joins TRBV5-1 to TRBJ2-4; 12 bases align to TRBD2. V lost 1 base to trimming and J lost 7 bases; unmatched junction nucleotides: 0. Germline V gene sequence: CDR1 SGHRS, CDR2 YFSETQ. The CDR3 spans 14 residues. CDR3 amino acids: CASSLTSGRNIQYF. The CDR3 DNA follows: TGCGCCAGCAGCTTGACTAGCGGGAGGAACATTCAGTACTTC.